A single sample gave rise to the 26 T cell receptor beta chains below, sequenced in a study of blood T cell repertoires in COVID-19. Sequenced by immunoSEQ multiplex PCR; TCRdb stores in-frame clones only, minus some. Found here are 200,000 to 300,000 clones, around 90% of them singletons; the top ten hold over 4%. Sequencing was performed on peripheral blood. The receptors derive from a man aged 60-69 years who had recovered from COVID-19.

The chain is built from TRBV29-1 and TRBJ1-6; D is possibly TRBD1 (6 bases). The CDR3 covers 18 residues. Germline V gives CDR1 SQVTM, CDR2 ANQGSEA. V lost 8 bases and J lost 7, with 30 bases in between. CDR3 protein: CSPVRRQERERRNSPLHF. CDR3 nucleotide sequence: TGCAGCCCCGTTCGTCGACAGGAAAGAGAGAGGAGGAATTCACCCCTCCACTTT.

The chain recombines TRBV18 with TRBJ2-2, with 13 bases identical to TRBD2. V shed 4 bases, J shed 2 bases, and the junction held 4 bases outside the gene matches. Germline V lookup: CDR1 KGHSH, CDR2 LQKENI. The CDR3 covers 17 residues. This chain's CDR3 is CASSRTSGGANTGELFF. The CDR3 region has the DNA TGTGCCAGCTCACGCACTAGCGGGGGGGCCAACACCGGGGAGCTGTTTTTT.

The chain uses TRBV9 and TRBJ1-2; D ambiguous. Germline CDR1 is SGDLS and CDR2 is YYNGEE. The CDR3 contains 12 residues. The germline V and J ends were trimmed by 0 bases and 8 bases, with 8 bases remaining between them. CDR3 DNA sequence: TGTGCCAGCAGCGTAGGGTACGAGGGCTACACCTTC. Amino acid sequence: CASSVGYEGYTF.

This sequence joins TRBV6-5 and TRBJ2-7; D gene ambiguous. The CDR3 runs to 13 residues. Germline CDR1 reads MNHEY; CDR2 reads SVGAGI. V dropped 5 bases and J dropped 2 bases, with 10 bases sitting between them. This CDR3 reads CASSPQTPYEQYF. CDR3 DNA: TGTGCCAGCAGTCCCCAAACTCCCTACGAGCAGTACTTC.

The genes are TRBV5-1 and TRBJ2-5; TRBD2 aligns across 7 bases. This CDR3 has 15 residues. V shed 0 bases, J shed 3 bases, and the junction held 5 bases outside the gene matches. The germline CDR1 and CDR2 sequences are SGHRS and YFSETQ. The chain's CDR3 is CASSLASGEKETQYF. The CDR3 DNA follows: TGCGCCAGCAGCTTGGCAAGCGGGGAAAAAGAGACCCAGTACTTC.

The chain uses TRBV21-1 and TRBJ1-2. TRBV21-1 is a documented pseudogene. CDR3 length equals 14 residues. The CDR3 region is CARSARGGGYGYTF. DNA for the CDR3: TGTGCCAGATCAGCCCGGGGAGGTGGCTATGGCTACACCTTC.

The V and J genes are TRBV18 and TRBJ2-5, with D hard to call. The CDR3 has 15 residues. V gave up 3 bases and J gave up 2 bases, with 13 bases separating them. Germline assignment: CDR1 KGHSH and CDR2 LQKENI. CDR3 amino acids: CASSPTRIVQETQYF. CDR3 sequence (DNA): TGTGCCAGCTCACCGACAAGGATCGTACAAGAGACCCAGTACTTC.

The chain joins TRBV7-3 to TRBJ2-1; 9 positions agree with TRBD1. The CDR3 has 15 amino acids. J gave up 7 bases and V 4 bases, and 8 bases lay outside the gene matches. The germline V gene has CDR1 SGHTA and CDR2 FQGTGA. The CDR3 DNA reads TGTGCCAGCAGCTGGCCGGGACAGGGTAAGAATGAGCAGTTCTTC. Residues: CASSWPGQGKNEQFF. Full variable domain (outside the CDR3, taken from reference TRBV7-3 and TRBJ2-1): GAGVSQTPSNKVTEKGKYVELRCDPISGHTALYWYRQSLGQGPEFLIYFQGTGAADDSGLPNDRFFAVRPEGSVSTLKIQRTERGDSAVYLCASSWPGQGKNEQFFGPGTRLTVL.

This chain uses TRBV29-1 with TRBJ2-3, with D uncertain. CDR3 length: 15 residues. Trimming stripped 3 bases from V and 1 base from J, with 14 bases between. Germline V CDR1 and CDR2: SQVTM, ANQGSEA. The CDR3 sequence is CSVDPPGPRTDTQYF. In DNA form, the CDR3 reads TGCAGCGTTGACCCCCCGGGTCCCCGCACAGATACGCAGTATTTT.

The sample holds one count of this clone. The CDR3 DNA follows: TGCGCCAGCAGCCACTATGGGGAGGGGATAACTAACTATGGCTACACCTTC. It yields the protein CASSHYGEGITNYGYTF. This rearrangement joins TRBV5-1 to TRBJ1-2; a weak D match, TRBD1 (5 bases). Germline-derived CDR1 and CDR2 are SGHRS and YFSETQ. CDR3 length equals 17 residues. With 4 bases removed from V and 0 bases from J, the gap between germline ends came to 19 bases.

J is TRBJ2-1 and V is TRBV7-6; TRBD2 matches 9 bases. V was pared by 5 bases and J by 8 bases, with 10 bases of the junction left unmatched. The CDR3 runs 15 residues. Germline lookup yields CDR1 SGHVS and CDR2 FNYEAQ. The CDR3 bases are TGTGCCAGCAGCCGCCGTAGCGGGGGAAGCGATGAGCAGTTCTTC. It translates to CASSRRSGGSDEQFF. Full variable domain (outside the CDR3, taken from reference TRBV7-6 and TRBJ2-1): GAGVSQSPRYKVTKRGQDVALRCDPISGHVSLYWYRQALGQGPEFLTYFNYEAQQDKSGLPNDRFSAERPEGSISTLTIQRTEQRDSAMYRCASSRRSGGSDEQFFGPGTRLTVL.

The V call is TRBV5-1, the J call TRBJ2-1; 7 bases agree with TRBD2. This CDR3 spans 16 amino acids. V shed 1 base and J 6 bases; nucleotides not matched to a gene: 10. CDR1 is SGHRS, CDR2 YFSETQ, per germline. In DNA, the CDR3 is TGCGCCAGCAGCTTGAGTCGGCCGGGCGGGGGCAATGAGCAGTTCTTC. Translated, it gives CASSLSRPGGGNEQFF. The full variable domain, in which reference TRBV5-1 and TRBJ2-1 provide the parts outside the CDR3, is KAGVTQTPRYLIKTRGQQVTLSCSPISGHRSVSWYQQTPGQGLQFLFEYFSETQRNKGNFPGRFSGRQFSNSRSEMNVSTLELGDSALYLCASSLSRPGGGNEQFFGPGTRLTVL.

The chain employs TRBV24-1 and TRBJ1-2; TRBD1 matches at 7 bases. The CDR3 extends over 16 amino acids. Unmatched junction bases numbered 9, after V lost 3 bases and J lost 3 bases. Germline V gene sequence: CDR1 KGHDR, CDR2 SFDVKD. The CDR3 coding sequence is TGTGCCACCAGTGATAATAGCGGCAGGGGGGACTATGGCTACACCTTC. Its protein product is CATSDNSGRGDYGYTF.

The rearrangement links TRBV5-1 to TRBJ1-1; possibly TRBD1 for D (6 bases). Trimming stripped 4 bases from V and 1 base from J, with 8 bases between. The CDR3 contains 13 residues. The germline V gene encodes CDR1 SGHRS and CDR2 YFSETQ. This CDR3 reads CASSQGPNTEAFF. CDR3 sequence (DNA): TGCGCCAGCAGCCAGGGGCCGAACACTGAAGCTTTCTTT. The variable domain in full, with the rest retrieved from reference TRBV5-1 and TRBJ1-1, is KAGVTQTPRYLIKTRGQQVTLSCSPISGHRSVSWYQQTPGQGLQFLFEYFSETQRNKGNFPGRFSGRQFSNSRSEMNVSTLELGDSALYLCASSQGPNTEAFFGQGTRLTVV.

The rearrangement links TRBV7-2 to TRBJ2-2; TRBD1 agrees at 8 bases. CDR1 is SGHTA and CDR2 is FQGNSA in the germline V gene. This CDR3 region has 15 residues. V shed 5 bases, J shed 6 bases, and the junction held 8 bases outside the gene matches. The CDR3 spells CASSPRQGRAGELFF. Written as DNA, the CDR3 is TGTGCCAGCAGCCCCCGACAGGGGCGGGCCGGGGAGCTGTTTTTT.

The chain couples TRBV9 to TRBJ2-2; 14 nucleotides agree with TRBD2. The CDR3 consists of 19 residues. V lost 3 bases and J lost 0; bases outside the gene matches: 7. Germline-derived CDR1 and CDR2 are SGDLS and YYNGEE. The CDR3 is CASSDRLAGGLTNTGELFF. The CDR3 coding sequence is TGTGCCAGCAGCGACCGACTAGCGGGGGGGCTTACGAACACCGGGGAGCTGTTTTTT. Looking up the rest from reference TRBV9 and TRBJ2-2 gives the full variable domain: DSGVTQTPKHLITATGQRVTLRCSPRSGDLSVYWYQQSLDQGLQFLIQYYNGEERAKGNILERFSAQQFPDLHSELNLSSLELGDSALYFCASSDRLAGGLTNTGELFFGEGSRLTVL.

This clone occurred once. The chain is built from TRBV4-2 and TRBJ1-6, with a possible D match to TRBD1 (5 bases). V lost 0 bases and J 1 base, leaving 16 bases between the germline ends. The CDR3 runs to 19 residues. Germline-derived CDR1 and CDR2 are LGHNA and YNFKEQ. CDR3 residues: CASSQEGGAGSSYNSPLHF. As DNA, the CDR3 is TGTGCCAGCAGCCAAGAAGGAGGGGCAGGGAGTTCCTATAATTCACCCCTCCACTTT.

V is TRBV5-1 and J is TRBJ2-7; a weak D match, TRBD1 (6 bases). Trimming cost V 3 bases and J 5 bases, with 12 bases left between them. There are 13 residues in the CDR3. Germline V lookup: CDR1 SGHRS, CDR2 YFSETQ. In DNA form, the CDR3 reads TGCGCCAGCAGCTGGACAGAGTTCAACGAGCAGTACTTC. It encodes CASSWTEFNEQYF.

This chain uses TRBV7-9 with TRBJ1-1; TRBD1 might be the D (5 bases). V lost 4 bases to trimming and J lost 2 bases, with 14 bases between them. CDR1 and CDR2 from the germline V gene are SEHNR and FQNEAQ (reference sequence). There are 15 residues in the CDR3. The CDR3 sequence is CASSSRGGENTEAFF. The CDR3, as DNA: TGTGCCAGCAGCTCTAGGGGAGGGGAAAACACTGAAGCTTTCTTT.

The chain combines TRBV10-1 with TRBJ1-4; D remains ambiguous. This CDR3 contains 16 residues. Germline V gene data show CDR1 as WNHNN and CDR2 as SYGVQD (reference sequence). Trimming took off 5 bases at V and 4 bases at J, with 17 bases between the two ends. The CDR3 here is CASSPNVSDNNEKLFF. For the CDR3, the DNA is TGCGCCAGCAGTCCAAATGTCAGCGATAATAATGAAAAACTGTTTTTT.

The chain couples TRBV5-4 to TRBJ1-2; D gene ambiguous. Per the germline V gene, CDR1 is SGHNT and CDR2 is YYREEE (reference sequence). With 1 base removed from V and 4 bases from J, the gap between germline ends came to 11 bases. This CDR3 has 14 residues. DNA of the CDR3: TGTGCCAGCAGCTTGACGGAGGGTGGCTATGGCTACACCTTC. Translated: CASSLTEGGYGYTF.

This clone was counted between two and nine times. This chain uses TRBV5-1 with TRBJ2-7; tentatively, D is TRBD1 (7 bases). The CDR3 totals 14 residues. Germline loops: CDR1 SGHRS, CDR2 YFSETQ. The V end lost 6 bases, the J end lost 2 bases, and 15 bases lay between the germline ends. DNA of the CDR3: TGCGCCAGCACCCCAGGCGGGACAGCCTACGAGCAGTACTTC. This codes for CASTPGGTAYEQYF.

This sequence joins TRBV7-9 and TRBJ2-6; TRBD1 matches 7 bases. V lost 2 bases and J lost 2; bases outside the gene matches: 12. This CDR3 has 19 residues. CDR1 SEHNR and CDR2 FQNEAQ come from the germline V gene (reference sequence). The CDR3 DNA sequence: TGTGCCAGCAGCTTATTGGGTACAGGGGCTAATCCTGGGGCCAACGTCCTGACTTTC. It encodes CASSLLGTGANPGANVLTF.

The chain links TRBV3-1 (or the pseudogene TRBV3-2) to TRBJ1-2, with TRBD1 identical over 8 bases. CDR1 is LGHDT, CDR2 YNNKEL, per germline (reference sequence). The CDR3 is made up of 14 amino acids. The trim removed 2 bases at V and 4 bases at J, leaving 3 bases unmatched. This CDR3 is CASSQRQGTYGYTF. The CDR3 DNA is TGTGCCAGCAGCCAACGACAGGGGACCTATGGCTACACCTTC.

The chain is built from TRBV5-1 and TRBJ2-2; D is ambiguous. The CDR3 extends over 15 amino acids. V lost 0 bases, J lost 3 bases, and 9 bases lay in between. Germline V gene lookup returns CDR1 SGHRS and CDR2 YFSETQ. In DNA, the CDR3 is TGCGCCAGCAGCTTGGCCGTCCCAGACACCGGGGAGCTGTTTTTT. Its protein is CASSLAVPDTGELFF.

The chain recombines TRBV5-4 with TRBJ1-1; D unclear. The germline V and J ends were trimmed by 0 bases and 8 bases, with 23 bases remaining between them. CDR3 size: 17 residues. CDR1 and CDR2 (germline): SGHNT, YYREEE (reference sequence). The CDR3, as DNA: TGTGCCAGCAGCTTGGCCGGCCGGCAGGCGCTCTCCTCAGAAGCTTTCTTT. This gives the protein CASSLAGRQALSSEAFF.